The clone carrying this T cell receptor (beta chain) has just a few counts. As yet, its antigen is unknown. The source of the sample is a study of cytomegalovirus exposure and HLA in healthy donors. On the study more broadly: Among the approximately 420 donors who were genotyped, about 80% fell in the genetic ancestry cluster that is associated with self-reported Caucasian donors. Study-level results: When a later analysis compared HLA-associated TCR beta chains with equally common others, the HLA-associated chains turned out to be more clonally expanded and to have lower generation probabilities.

It was with 60 Vbeta and 13 Jbeta primers that the PCR ran. Some clones are missing from TCRdb's copy, which holds only in-frame ones; the method was immunoSEQ multiplex PCR. Of 250,000 to 350,000 clones listed, roughly 70% were seen once; the top ten hold 2% to 2.5%. Germline V gives CDR1 MNHEY, CDR2 SMNVEV (reference sequence). CDR3 length: 19 amino acids. Trimming removed 2 bases from V and 2 bases from J; junction bases left unmatched: 12. The chain recombines TRBV27 with TRBJ2-1; 10 bases agree with TRBD2. Material: PBMCs. The sequence was collected from a female donor in good health and CMV-seronegative. The CDR3 DNA is TGTGCCAGCAGTTTAGCGGTACTAGCGGGAAAGTTGGCCTACAATGAGCAGTTCTTC. It specifies CASSLAVLAGKLAYNEQFF.